This TCR beta chain was observed in a study of graft-versus-host responses after intestinal transplantation (dated by TCRdb to about 2021). General notes on the study: The transplants that recipients received were multivisceral, liver-intestinal, or isolated intestinal. All recipients received anti-thymocyte globulin induction followed by maintenance tacrolimus and steroids for around 3 years. After intestinal transplantation, graft-versus-host and host-versus-graft alloreactive T cell clones in the graft, circulation and bone marrow were tracked using bulk TCR-beta CDR3 sequencing. Alloreactive clones were identified by sequencing pre-transplant mixed lymphocyte reaction products and comparing these products with unstimulated pre-transplant donor and recipient T cells. Of the roughly 24 intestinal transplant recipients enrolled in the cohort, one of whom was a retransplant, 3 patients without pretransplant specimens were excluded. Donor T cell macrochimerism was defined as a peak of at least 4% donor T cells among recipient peripheral blood mononuclear cells. Samples from a few later patients were sequenced in-house on an Illumina MiSeq with MiXCR processing rather than by the commercial service. Points the paper makes about the study in general: In patients with donor T cell macrochimerism, the allografts had high GvH to HvG T cell clonal ratios. The conclusions were limited by the relatively low number and heterogeneity of the intestinal transplant patients. GvH clones were detected in recipient bone marrow, and some appeared earlier in ileal mucosa or blood, consistent with an intestinal mucosal origin. Peak levels of circulating GvH clones were associated with declines in HvG clones early after transplant.

About this clone itself: Its cognate antigen has yet to be identified. No much larger clone is present one base from it, and per-base qualities are unavailable.

Library generation was performed with the immunoSEQ multiplex PCR assay. For most patients, genomic DNA was isolated with the Qiagen DNeasy Blood and Tissue Kit and sent frozen to Adaptive Biotechnologies for TCR sequencing. Adaptive Biotechnologies carried out high-throughput TCR-beta CDR3 sequencing of genomic DNA for most patients. The authors' analysis ran thus. TCR sequencing data for 15 to 20 patients were retrieved from Adaptive's ImmunoSEQ software; a few other patients were processed with MiXCR and VDJtools. CD4 versus CD8 sorting errors were corrected by removing sequences found in both subsets at a frequency ratio below 5:1. CDR3 nucleotide sequences shared by donor and recipient were removed because the origin of these sequences could not be assigned. To be classed as alloreactive, a clone needed at least 2-fold expansion over unstimulated cells and a minimum CFSE-low frequency of 0.002% (template counts) or 0.001% (read counts). Clones detected in sequenced pre-transplant spleen, lymph node, or MLR CFSE-low populations of the donor or recipient were defined as mappable. The cumulative frequency of alloreactive clones was calculated as a percentage of all sequences, weighted by copy number. TCRdb holds this immuneACCESS table with in-frame rearrangements only. Some clones are missing; in checked studies, unresolved V genes explain under half, and the rest has no known cause. The V and J calls and the clone size are those of that table, but D and trimming were determined from the DNA. Within this sample are 100,000 or so clones, with 91% of them counted one time only. The ten largest clones take up approximately 0.18% of the sample.

V is pared back by 7 bases and J by 11 bases, with 17 bases lying between the germline termini. CDR1 and CDR2 are drawn from the germline V gene: SNHLY, FYNNEI. The CDR3 has 12 amino acids, counting the end cysteine and phenylalanine. Kept here is only the CDR3 DNA, which spans 36 bases and is read in frame from base 1. Per the publication, the time point label means: cells obtained before transplantation from donor or recipient. CD3+CD4+ and CD3+CD8+ populations were FACS-sorted from unstimulated pre-transplant donor and recipient cells taken from spleen or lymph nodes. The material was unstimulated CD4+ T cells sorted from spleen or lymph node cells, obtained before transplant. This sequence originates from a human donor who was the organ donor for an intestinal transplant. The chain is made from TRBV2 and TRBJ1-1; D gene: possibly TRBD1, on 6 matching bases. The CDR3 amino acid sequence is: CASTEGGVGAFF. The nucleotides read TGTGCCAGCACCGAAGGGGGGGTCGGGGCTTTCTTT. The CDR3, completed at both ends by the reference TRBV2 and TRBJ1-1 genes, gives the full variable domain EPEVTQTPSHQVTQMGQEVILRCVPISNHLYFYWYRQILGQKVEFLVSFYNNEISEKSEIFDDQFSVERPDGSNFTLKIRSTKLEDSAMYFCASTEGGVGAFFGQGTRLTVV.